The 19 T cell receptor beta chains in this list originate from one sample, sequenced in a study of blood T cells in healthy people across ages. Through a sample-barcoded 5' primer and a J-beta primer mix, a second PCR was run for roughly 7 to 12 cycles. TCRdb fed the 5' RACE reads into MiXCR, producing one record per CDR3 protein. Of some 860,000 distinct CDR3 sequences listed, more than 55% are singletons. Sequenced input: blood. All receptors derive from a man in his forties in good health.

J is TRBJ2-3 and V is TRBV18, with D perhaps matching TRBD1 or TRBD2 (5 bases each). Trimming removed 0 bases at V and 5 bases at J, with 15 bases between. There are 16 residues in the CDR3. Per germline, CDR1 KGHSH and CDR2 LQKENI. The CDR3 loop is CASSPPGPADVDTQYF. CDR3 DNA: TGTGCCAGCTCACCACCGGGACCCGCGGATGTAGATACGCAGTATTTT.

The rearrangement links TRBV29-1 to TRBJ1-1, with TRBD1 matching 8 bases. CDR1 and CDR2 from the germline V gene are SQVTM and ANQGSEA. The ends lost 6 bases at V and 4 bases at J; junction bases unmatched: 4. The CDR3 runs 12 residues. CDR3 DNA sequence: TGCAGCGTCCTTACAGGGGGCACTGAAGCTTTCTTT. Translating it yields CSVLTGGTEAFF.

V and J are TRBV7-8 and TRBJ2-5; 8 bases are shared with TRBD1. The length of the CDR3 is 15 residues. The J segment lost 1 base and the V segment lost 3 bases, leaving 4 bases of the junction unmatched. Germline values: CDR1 SGHVS, CDR2 FQNEAQ. This chain's CDR3 is CASSFGQGFQETQYF. The CDR3 DNA follows: TGTGCCAGCAGCTTCGGACAGGGCTTCCAAGAGACCCAGTACTTC.

This clonotype was seen only a few times. This chain connects TRBV7-9 to TRBJ2-7; D is unresolved. Germline V gene lookup returns CDR1 SEHNR and CDR2 FQNEAQ (reference sequence). CDR3 length: 13 amino acids. V dropped 8 bases and J dropped 1 base, with 12 bases sitting between them. The DNA for the CDR3 is TGTGCCAGCTCCAGAGTTTTTTCCTACGAGCAGTACTTC. This sequence encodes CASSRVFSYEQYF. The variable domain in full, with the rest retrieved from reference TRBV7-9 and TRBJ2-7, is DTGVSQNPRHKITKRGQNVTFRCDPISEHNRLYWYRQTLGQGPEFLTYFQNEAQLEKSRLLSDRFSAERPKGSFSTLEIQRTEQGDSAMYLCASSRVFSYEQYFGPGTRLTVT.

The V gene is TRBV2, the J gene TRBJ2-1, with 11 nucleotides matching TRBD2. The CDR3 contains 14 residues. The germline V gene encodes CDR1 SNHLY and CDR2 FYNNEI. Unmatched junction bases numbered 1, after V lost 6 bases and J lost 3 bases. CDR3 in amino acids: CASRGTSGYNEQFF. In nucleotides, the CDR3 is TGTGCCAGCAGGGGGACTAGCGGCTACAATGAGCAGTTCTTC.

The V gene is TRBV12-3 or TRBV12-4, the J gene TRBJ2-7; 8 positions match TRBD2. J was trimmed by 7 bases and V by 8 bases; bases with no gene match: 16. The CDR3 consists of 15 residues. The CDR3 sequence is CASAEVGGARDEQYF. For the CDR3, the DNA is TGTGCCAGCGCAGAAGTCGGGGGGGCTAGGGATGAGCAGTACTTC.

This clonotype was recorded a few times. The CDR3 region is CASSHGGDGYTF. DNA of the CDR3: TGTGCCAGCAGCCATGGAGGGGACGGCTACACCTTC. The chain couples TRBV6-6 to TRBJ1-2, with D perhaps matching TRBD1 (5 bases). The germline gives CDR1 MNHNY, CDR2 SVGAGI (reference sequence). Trimming removed 6 bases at V and 8 bases at J, with 13 bases between. The CDR3 sequence is 12 residues long.

The gene calls are TRBV3-1 and TRBJ2-1; the match to TRBD1 covers 9 bases. Germline V gene lookup returns CDR1 LGHDT and CDR2 YNNKEL (reference sequence). The CDR3 runs to 20 residues. The J segment lost 0 bases and the V segment lost 2 bases, leaving 14 bases of the junction unmatched. The DNA for the CDR3 is TGTGCCAGCAGCCAACCGGACAGGGGCCGCCTGCTCAGCTCCTACAATGAGCAGTTCTTC. Translation: CASSQPDRGRLLSSYNEQFF.

V is TRBV6-6 and J is TRBJ2-3; 7 bases align to TRBD1. The CDR3 is 14 residues long. After removal of 7 bases from V and 1 base from J, the junction contained 5 bases not matched to a gene. Germline loops: CDR1 MNHNY, CDR2 SVGAGI (reference sequence). Here the CDR3 reads CASNDRARTDTQYF. The CDR3 nucleotides read TGTGCCAGCAACGACAGGGCTCGCACAGATACGCAGTATTTT.

This clonotype occurred a few times. This sequence joins TRBV10-3 and TRBJ2-4, with D possibly being TRBD1 or TRBD2 (5 bases each). This CDR3 has 14 amino acids. V lost 3 bases to trimming and J lost 7 bases, with 13 bases between them. In germline, CDR1 is ENHRY, CDR2 SYGVKD. CDR3 amino acids: CAISDGGTVNIQYF. The CDR3 DNA sequence: TGTGCCATCAGTGATGGGGGTACTGTCAACATTCAGTACTTC.

The chain carries TRBV28 and TRBJ2-5; no reliable D call. Trimming removed 5 bases at V and 1 base at J, with 11 bases between. The CDR3 totals 14 residues. CDR1 is MDHEN and CDR2 is SYDVKM in the germline V gene. CDR3 bases: TGTGCCAGCAGTACCCCTTGGGGCCAAGAGACCCAGTACTTC. It specifies CASSTPWGQETQYF.

The chain combines TRBV27 with TRBJ2-3; tentatively, D is TRBD1 (5 bases). The CDR3 runs 18 residues. The germline V gene has CDR1 MNHEY and CDR2 SMNVEV (reference sequence). V lost 3 bases and J lost 0, with 19 bases in between. CDR3 nucleotide sequence: TGTGCCAGCAGTTTCAAAGGGGAAAAATTGGCTAGCACAGATACGCAGTATTTT. Translating gives CASSFKGEKLASTDTQYF.

V and J are TRBV6-5 and TRBJ1-6; 9 nucleotides agree with TRBD1. The CDR3 totals 14 residues. V was clipped by 8 bases and J by 9 bases; unmatched bases: 8. The germline V gene encodes CDR1 MNHEY and CDR2 SVGAGI. The CDR3 sequence is CASAVDRGFSPLHF. The CDR3 coding sequence is TGTGCCAGCGCCGTGGACAGGGGATTTTCACCCCTCCACTTT.

The chain has TRBV20-1 and TRBJ2-5; D may be TRBD1 or TRBD2 (6 bases each). CDR1 DFQATT and CDR2 SNEGSKA come from the germline V gene (reference sequence). V was shortened by 0 bases and J by 0 bases, with 20 bases between the two germline ends. The CDR3 is made up of 18 amino acids. CDR3 DNA sequence: TGCAGTGCTAGAGATGGGGGGCCGAACGACCGGTACCAAGAGACCCAGTACTTC. This sequence encodes CSARDGGPNDRYQETQYF.

The chain joins TRBV7-2 to TRBJ1-5; perhaps TRBD1 as D (5 bases). This CDR3 spans 15 amino acids. From germline, CDR1 is SGHTA and CDR2 FQGNSA. The V gene lost 3 bases and the J gene lost 8 bases, with 17 bases spanning the gap. The CDR3 nucleotides read TGTGCCAGCAGCTTTTTCCCCACTGGAGGGGAGCCCCAGCATTTT. Encoded protein: CASSFFPTGGEPQHF.

This chain joins TRBV15 and TRBJ1-5; unclear D gene. The V and J ends lost 1 base and 3 bases respectively, with 10 bases between them. The CDR3 totals 15 residues. Germline V gene sequence: CDR1 LNHNV, CDR2 YYDKDF (reference sequence). CDR3 residues: CATSRVGAVNQPQHF. The CDR3, as DNA: TGTGCCACCAGCAGAGTAGGTGCCGTCAATCAGCCCCAGCATTTT. Full variable domain (remainder filled in from reference TRBV15 and TRBJ1-5): DAMVIQNPRYQVTQFGKPVTLSCSQTLNHNVMYWYQQKSSQAPKLLFHYYDKDFNNEADTPDNFQSRRPNTSFCFLDIRSPGLGDTAMYLCATSRVGAVNQPQHFGDGTRLSIL.

The genes are TRBV7-6 and TRBJ2-3; TRBD1 or TRBD2 may be the D gene (5 bases each). The V end was cut by 1 base, the J end by 6 bases, with 11 bases between. The CDR3 has 14 amino acids. CDR1 and CDR2 (germline): SGHVS, FNYEAQ. The DNA of the CDR3 is TGTGCCAGCAGCTTAGAGGGGCGAGGGGATACGCAGTATTTT. It yields the protein CASSLEGRGDTQYF.

This chain uses TRBV29-1 with TRBJ1-3, with a possible D match to TRBD1 (6 bases). Looked up from germline, CDR1 is SQVTM and CDR2 is ANQGSEA. The length of the CDR3 is 15 residues. Trimming removed 8 bases from V and 2 bases from J, with 19 bases in between. The CDR3 region is CSCHGGSGAGNTIYF. The DNA for the CDR3 is TGCAGCTGCCACGGGGGCTCTGGAGCTGGAAACACCATATATTTT.

This chain connects TRBV7-9 to TRBJ2-1; D remains ambiguous. The CDR3 has 13 residues. Germline V lookup: CDR1 SEHNR, CDR2 FQNEAQ (reference sequence). The ends were cut back, 0 bases at V and 10 bases at J, with 10 bases in the middle. Here the CDR3 reads CASSLAITPEQFF. Here the CDR3 DNA reads TGTGCCAGCAGCTTAGCGATAACCCCCGAGCAGTTCTTC.